This T cell receptor beta chain was found in a study of human T cells and chemical hapten exposure. Study context: Sensitization employed 2% DPC on about 2 cm by about 2 cm of upper inner arm skin.

This CDR3 comprises 16 residues. With V trimmed by 0 bases and J by 2 bases, 0 bases remained unmatched. CDR1 is MNHEY and CDR2 is SVGEGT in the germline V gene. Unique molecular identifiers were affixed to discrete cDNA molecules within the library. Per the original methods: Counts of TCRs in each sample centred on a median of about 96,000 and extended from around 25,000 to 690,000. TCRdb analysed the RACE reads with MiXCR anew, one entry per CDR3 protein. The V and J calls were not made by the authors but by TCRdb's processing. The sample contains fewer than 150,000 distinct CDR3 sequences, around 15% of which appear only once. The time point is: patch test 1, 2 weeks after DPC sensitization. Regarding treatment: therapeutic diphenylcyclopropenone sensitization with weekly scalp DPC.

Sequencing was performed on whole blood, taken in connection with sensitization to the hapten diphenylcyclopropenone (DPC). The receptor's source is a man aged 18 to 29 with alopecia areata. Some clones in this sample may be carry-over from other donors' samples. This chain uses TRBV6-2 or TRBV6-3 with TRBJ1-5, with TRBD1 identical over 11 bases. CDR3 amino acids: CASSYSGQGGNQPQHF. DNA of the CDR3: TGTGCCAGCAGTTACTCGGGACAGGGGGGCAATCAGCCCCAGCATTTT.